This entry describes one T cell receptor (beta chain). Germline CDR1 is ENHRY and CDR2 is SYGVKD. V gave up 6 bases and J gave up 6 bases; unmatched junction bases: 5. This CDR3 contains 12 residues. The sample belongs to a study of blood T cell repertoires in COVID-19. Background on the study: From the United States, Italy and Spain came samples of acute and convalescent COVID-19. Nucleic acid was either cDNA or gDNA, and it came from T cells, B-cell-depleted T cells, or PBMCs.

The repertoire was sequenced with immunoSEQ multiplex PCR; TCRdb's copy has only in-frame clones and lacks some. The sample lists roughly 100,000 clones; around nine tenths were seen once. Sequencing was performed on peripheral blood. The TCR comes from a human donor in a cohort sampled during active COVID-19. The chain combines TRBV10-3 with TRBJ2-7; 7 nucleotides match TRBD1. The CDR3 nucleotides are TGTGCCATCAGCCCGACAGGGACCGAGCAGTACTTC. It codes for CAISPTGTEQYF.